A single sample is the source of the 26 T cell receptor beta chains below, sequenced in a study of technical replicates of blood from several donors. Clones were read by immunoSEQ multiplex PCR, and TCRdb kept only the in-frame ones, dropping some. The table records around 76,000 clones, around 90% of them present only once. Sequences were obtained from T cells isolated from PBMCs. The receptors derive from a human donor in good health.

V is TRBV30 and J is TRBJ2-7, with D hard to call. The CDR3 is 10 residues long. Germline V gene data show CDR1 as GTSNPN and CDR2 as SVGIG (reference sequence). V gave up 2 bases and J gave up 4 bases, with 3 bases separating them. The CDR3 sequence is CAWSSYEQYF. CDR3 in DNA: TGTGCCTGGAGTTCATACGAGCAGTACTTC.

The V and J genes are TRBV25-1 and TRBJ2-7; possibly TRBD1 for D (6 bases). Between the trimmed V and J ends, which lost 6 bases and 5 bases, there was a span of 14 bases. This CDR3 comprises 13 residues. CDR1 and CDR2 from the germline V gene are MGHDK and SYGVNS. In DNA, the CDR3 is TGTGCCAGCAGACAGGGTTTGATCCACGAGCAGTACTTC. It specifies CASRQGLIHEQYF.

The chain uses TRBV28 and TRBJ2-7, with TRBD1 matching 9 bases. The V gene's germline CDR1 is MDHEN and CDR2 SYDVKM. The CDR3 runs to 13 residues. With 8 bases clipped from V and 4 bases from J, the junction kept 6 bases outside the gene matches. The CDR3 sequence is CASGTGNYYEQYF. CDR3 DNA: TGTGCCAGCGGGACAGGGAATTATTACGAGCAGTACTTC.

The chain carries TRBV6-1 and TRBJ2-7; 8 nucleotides line up with TRBD2. V was clipped by 2 bases and J by 5 bases; unmatched bases: 11. Looked up from germline, CDR1 is MNHNS and CDR2 is SASEGT. The CDR3 totals 16 residues. CDR3 in amino acids: CASSEMSGRWSDEQYF. The CDR3 bases are TGTGCCAGCAGTGAAATGAGCGGGAGATGGTCGGACGAGCAGTACTTC.

The rearrangement links TRBV5-6 to TRBJ2-7, with TRBD2 matching 8 bases. This CDR3 spans 14 amino acids. V shed 7 bases, J shed 0 bases, and the junction held 6 bases outside the gene matches. Germline lookup yields CDR1 SGHDT and CDR2 YYEEEE. The CDR3 DNA reads TGTGCCAGCTTACTAGCGGAGAGCTCCTACGAGCAGTACTTC. This codes for CASLLAESSYEQYF. The whole variable domain, remainder taken from reference TRBV5-6 and TRBJ2-7, is DAGVTQSPTHLIKTRGQQVTLRCSPKSGHDTVSWYQQALGQGPQFIFQYYEEEERQRGNFPDRFSGHQFPNYSSELNVNALLLGDSALYLCASLLAESSYEQYFGPGTRLTVT.

This clone came up once. In DNA form, the CDR3 reads TGTGCCAGCAGTGGTCCCGGGACAGGGTATGGGAATACCTATGGCTACACCTTC. Its translation: CASSGPGTGYGNTYGYTF. This sequence joins TRBV25-1 and TRBJ1-2; 9 bases agree with TRBD1. The CDR3 is made up of 18 amino acids. CDR1 MGHDK and CDR2 SYGVNS come from the germline V gene. Losses at the gene ends were 4 bases for V and 4 bases for J; bases not matched to a gene: 16.

This sequence joins TRBV18 and TRBJ1-1, with 7 bases lining up with TRBD1. The CDR3 is made up of 16 amino acids. The junction had 7 bases not matched to a gene; V was cut back by 3 bases and J by 0 bases. Germline loops: CDR1 KGHSH, CDR2 LQKENI. The CDR3 nucleotides read TGTGCCAGCTCACCCCAAGGGGGCTTGGTGAACACTGAAGCTTTCTTT. Its protein product is CASSPQGGLVNTEAFF. The variable domain in full, with the rest retrieved from reference TRBV18 and TRBJ1-1, is NAGVMQNPRHLVRRRGQEARLRCSPMKGHSHVYWYRQLPEEGLKFMVYLQKENIIDESGMPKERFSAEFPKEGPSILRIQQVVRGDSAAYFCASSPQGGLVNTEAFFGQGTRLTVV.

The rearrangement links TRBV18 to TRBJ2-7, with TRBD1 matching 7 bases. Trimming removed 1 base from V and 0 bases from J; junction bases left unmatched: 3. Germline-derived CDR1 and CDR2 are KGHSH and LQKENI. The CDR3 is made up of 15 amino acids. The CDR3 reads CASSPRGQVSYEQYF. CDR3 coding DNA: TGTGCCAGCTCACCACGCGGACAGGTCTCCTACGAGCAGTACTTC.

This chain links TRBV10-1 with TRBJ1-1; 8 nucleotides match TRBD1. After removal of 0 bases from V and 6 bases from J, the junction contained 3 bases not matched to a gene. CDR3 size: 14 residues. CDR1 is WNHNN, CDR2 SYGVQD, per germline (reference sequence). This CDR3 reads CASSESTGVAEAFF. CDR3 sequence (DNA): TGCGCCAGCAGTGAGTCGACAGGGGTCGCTGAAGCTTTCTTT.

The chain recombines TRBV6-6 with TRBJ2-7, with D possibly being TRBD2 (5 bases). CDR1 and CDR2 from the germline V gene are MNHNY and SVGAGI (reference sequence). The V and J ends lost 4 bases and 4 bases respectively, with 14 bases between them. CDR3 length: 14 amino acids. The CDR3 is CASSLLAAAYEQYF. The CDR3 DNA sequence: TGTGCCAGCAGTTTGCTAGCAGCTGCTTACGAGCAGTACTTC.

The chain combines TRBV30 with TRBJ1-6; D gene uncertain. Trimming pared 0 bases from V and 7 bases from J, leaving 7 bases between. Germline V CDR1 and CDR2: GTSNPN, SVGIG (reference sequence). The CDR3 extends over 13 amino acids. CDR3 bases: TGTGCCTGGAGTGTGTCCAGGAATTCACCCCTCCACTTT. Protein product: CAWSVSRNSPLHF.

The chain employs TRBV6-4 and TRBJ2-1; D gene unclear. V was cut by 3 bases and J by 6 bases, with 12 bases left in between. This CDR3 has 14 residues. From germline, CDR1 is MRHNA and CDR2 SNTAGT. The DNA for the CDR3 is TGTGCCAGCAGTGATTCCCTGTTCGGCAATGAGCAGTTCTTC. It yields the protein CASSDSLFGNEQFF.

The V and J genes are TRBV7-9 and TRBJ1-1; D is undetermined. CDR1 is SEHNR and CDR2 is FQNEAQ in the germline V gene (reference sequence). The CDR3 spans 15 residues. V shed 5 bases and J shed 7 bases, with 20 bases lying between them. CDR3: CASSRAGGYGVEAFF. The CDR3 region has the DNA TGTGCCAGCAGCAGGGCAGGAGGATATGGGGTTGAAGCTTTCTTT.

This sequence joins TRBV7-9 and TRBJ2-7, with a weak D call TRBD1 (6 bases). V lost 1 base and J 3 bases, leaving 13 bases between the germline ends. The CDR3 totals 15 residues. Per the germline V gene, CDR1 is SEHNR and CDR2 is FQNEAQ (reference sequence). In DNA form, the CDR3 reads TGTGCCAGCAGCTTAGTGGCAGGGGCAGGCTACGAGCAGTACTTC. Translation gives CASSLVAGAGYEQYF. Supplemented by reference TRBV7-9 and TRBJ2-7, the full variable domain reads DTGVSQNPRHKITKRGQNVTFRCDPISEHNRLYWYRQTLGQGPEFLTYFQNEAQLEKSRLLSDRFSAERPKGSFSTLEIQRTEQGDSAMYLCASSLVAGAGYEQYFGPGTRLTVT.

The V call is TRBV9, the J call TRBJ2-1; D gene uncertain. The CDR3 extends over 13 amino acids. Trimming removed 6 bases at V and 0 bases at J, with 7 bases between. Germline CDR1 SGDLS, CDR2 YYNGEE. This chain's CDR3 is CASTSSSYNEQFF. The CDR3 coding sequence is TGTGCCAGCACCTCTAGCTCCTACAATGAGCAGTTCTTC. Together with reference TRBV9 and TRBJ2-1, the CDR3 gives the full variable domain: DSGVTQTPKHLITATGQRVTLRCSPRSGDLSVYWYQQSLDQGLQFLIQYYNGEERAKGNILERFSAQQFPDLHSELNLSSLELGDSALYFCASTSSSYNEQFFGPGTRLTVL.

V gene TRBV7-2 combines with J gene TRBJ2-6, with 7 bases matching TRBD2. CDR1 and CDR2 from the germline V gene are SGHTA and FQGNSA. J was trimmed by 2 bases and V by 5 bases; bases with no gene match: 9. CDR3 length equals 17 residues. The CDR3 coding sequence is TGTGCCAGCAGCGGGGGGAGGGCGCTTCCTGGGGCCAACGTCCTGACTTTC. This translates into CASSGGRALPGANVLTF.

The rearrangement joins TRBV5-1 to TRBJ1-5; weak D call: TRBD1 (6 bases). V lost 3 bases and J 1 base, leaving 11 bases between the germline ends. The CDR3 sequence is 15 residues long. The germline gives CDR1 SGHRS, CDR2 YFSETQ. This chain's CDR3 is CASSSQGGSNQPQHF. The CDR3 DNA is TGCGCCAGCAGCTCACAGGGCGGGAGCAATCAGCCCCAGCATTTT.

The J gene is TRBJ1-2, the V gene TRBV5-1, with D unclear. Looked up from germline, CDR1 is SGHRS and CDR2 is YFSETQ. V was cut by 5 bases and J by 2 bases, with 10 bases left in between. This CDR3 has 13 amino acids. Here the CDR3 reads CASRYIANYGYTF. CDR3 DNA sequence: TGCGCCAGCAGATACATTGCCAACTATGGCTACACCTTC. The variable domain in full, with the rest retrieved from reference TRBV5-1 and TRBJ1-2, is KAGVTQTPRYLIKTRGQQVTLSCSPISGHRSVSWYQQTPGQGLQFLFEYFSETQRNKGNFPGRFSGRQFSNSRSEMNVSTLELGDSALYLCASRYIANYGYTFGSGTRLTVV.

The chain uses TRBV7-2 and TRBJ2-7; D call uncertain. Germline V gene lookup returns CDR1 SGHTA and CDR2 FQGNSA. Trimming stripped 3 bases from V and 1 base from J, with 7 bases between. The CDR3 loop spans 13 amino acids. The DNA of the CDR3 is TGTGCCAGCAGCTTGGCGGATTCCTACGAGCAGTACTTC. Amino acid sequence: CASSLADSYEQYF.

The chain recombines TRBV11-3 with TRBJ2-7; D not certain. The CDR3 has 14 amino acids. Germline V gene sequence: CDR1 SGHNT, CDR2 YENEEA. V was pared by 5 bases and J by 2 bases, with 13 bases between. CDR3 sequence: CASSHNSFTYEQYF. The DNA for the CDR3 is TGTGCCAGCAGCCATAACAGCTTTACCTACGAGCAGTACTTC.

The rearrangement joins TRBV7-9 to TRBJ2-1, with TRBD2 matching over 10 bases. Germline V CDR1 and CDR2: SEHNR, FQNEAQ (reference sequence). CDR3 size: 15 residues. J gave up 5 bases and V 5 bases, and 6 bases lay outside the gene matches. The CDR3: CASSPPLAGDNEQFF. DNA of the CDR3: TGTGCCAGCAGCCCCCCCCTAGCGGGAGACAATGAGCAGTTCTTC. The full variable domain, rest sourced from reference TRBV7-9 and TRBJ2-1, is DTGVSQNPRHKITKRGQNVTFRCDPISEHNRLYWYRQTLGQGPEFLTYFQNEAQLEKSRLLSDRFSAERPKGSFSTLEIQRTEQGDSAMYLCASSPPLAGDNEQFFGPGTRLTVL.

This clone has a single count. The chain combines TRBV2 with TRBJ2-7; the D is unclear. Germline V gene lookup returns CDR1 SNHLY and CDR2 FYNNEI. CDR3 length: 10 amino acids. V lost 6 bases, J lost 6 bases, and 6 bases lay in between. For the CDR3, the DNA is TGTGCCAGCAGCGGGTTCGAGCAGTACTTC. Translated, it gives CASSGFEQYF.

The chain recombines TRBV19 with TRBJ1-4, with D unresolved. Germline CDR1 and CDR2: LNHDA and SQIVND (reference sequence). Trimming took 4 bases from V and 2 from J, leaving 8 bases between them. CDR3 length equals 14 residues. The CDR3 nucleotides are TGTGCCAGTAGTAACCCCAGGACTAATGAAAAACTGTTTTTT. Translation gives CASSNPRTNEKLFF.

This sequence joins TRBV5-1 and TRBJ2-7; D gene unclear. CDR3 length: 13 amino acids. Germline assignment: CDR1 SGHRS and CDR2 YFSETQ. Trimming cost V 2 bases and J 5 bases, with 11 bases left between them. The CDR3 protein is CASSLYNENEQYF. The CDR3 DNA follows: TGCGCCAGCAGCTTATACAACGAAAACGAGCAGTACTTC.

The V gene is TRBV7-2, the J gene TRBJ2-2; maybe TRBD2 (6 bases). The V gene's germline CDR1 is SGHTA and CDR2 FQGNSA. Trimming stripped 4 bases from V and 1 base from J, with 7 bases between. The CDR3 covers 14 residues. The CDR3 bases are TGTGCCAGCAGCTGGCGGGAGAACACCGGGGAGCTGTTTTTT. This translates into CASSWRENTGELFF.

The V and J genes are TRBV6-4 and TRBJ1-2; 7 nucleotides agree with TRBD1. Trimming cost V 3 bases and J 4 bases; bases outside gene matches: 17. The CDR3 sequence is 18 residues long. The germline V gene has CDR1 MRHNA and CDR2 SNTAGT. CDR3 protein: CASSEPPIQGTSLYGYTF. CDR3 DNA: TGTGCCAGCAGTGAACCCCCGATACAGGGGACCTCGCTCTATGGCTACACCTTC.